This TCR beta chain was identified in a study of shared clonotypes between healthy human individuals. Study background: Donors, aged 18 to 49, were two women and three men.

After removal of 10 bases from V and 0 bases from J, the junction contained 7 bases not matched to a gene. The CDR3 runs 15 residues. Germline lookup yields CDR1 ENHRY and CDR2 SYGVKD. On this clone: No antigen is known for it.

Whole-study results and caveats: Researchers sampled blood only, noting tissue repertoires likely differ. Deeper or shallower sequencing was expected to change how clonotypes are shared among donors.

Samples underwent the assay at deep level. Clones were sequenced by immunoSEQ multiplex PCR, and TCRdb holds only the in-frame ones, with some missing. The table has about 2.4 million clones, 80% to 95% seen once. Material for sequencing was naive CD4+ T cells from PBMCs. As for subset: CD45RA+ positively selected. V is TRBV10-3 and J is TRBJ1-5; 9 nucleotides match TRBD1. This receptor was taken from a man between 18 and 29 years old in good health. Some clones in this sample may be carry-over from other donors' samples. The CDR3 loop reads CATGQGTYSNQPQHF. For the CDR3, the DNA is TGTGCCACCGGACAGGGGACGTATAGCAATCAGCCCCAGCATTTT.